One and the same sample provided the 19 T cell receptor beta chains below, sequenced in a study of vaccination effects on CD4 cells after COVID-19. The assay was immunoSEQ multiplex PCR, and TCRdb's table has in-frame clones only and misses some. The table records roughly 24,000 clones, around 77% of them present only once. Under the ViraFEST assay, PBMC were stimulated with viral peptide pools so that antigen-specific CD4+ T cells expanded. Sequencing was performed afterwards. The culture ran for roughly ten days before CD4+ T cells were isolated. Everyone in the study got two shots of either the BNT162b2 or mRNA-1273 vaccine. These receptors have no known antigen. The sample here was CD4+ T cells from PBMCs cultured with HCoV-NL63 spike peptides, taken after COVID-19 vaccination. The origin of the receptors is a human donor who received a COVID-19 vaccine.

J is TRBJ2-7 and V is TRBV6-5, with D possibly TRBD1 on 6 matching bases. CDR3 length equals 12 residues. The germline gives CDR1 MNHEY, CDR2 SVGAGI. Trimming cost V 10 bases and J 4 bases, with 14 bases left between them. DNA of the CDR3: TGTGCCACCCTAGACAGGAAGTACGAGCAGTACTTC. This gives the protein CATLDRKYEQYF.

The chain couples TRBV3-1 (or the pseudogene TRBV3-2) to TRBJ1-1; D not certain. Germline V CDR1 and CDR2: LGHDT, YNNKEL (reference sequence). There are 16 residues in the CDR3. Trimming stripped 1 base from V and 4 bases from J, with 16 bases between. The CDR3 spells CASSQAGRTAGTEAFF. The CDR3 nucleotides read TGTGCCAGCAGCCAAGCTGGGAGGACTGCGGGCACTGAAGCTTTCTTT.

The rearrangement links TRBV6-5 to TRBJ1-2; D may be TRBD1 (6 bases). Trimming took off 4 bases at V and 5 bases at J, with 14 bases between the two ends. The CDR3 is 14 amino acids. From germline, CDR1 is MNHEY and CDR2 SVGAGI. CDR3 sequence reads: CASSFNRVEYGYTF. CDR3 nucleotide sequence: TGTGCCAGCAGTTTTAACAGGGTGGAATATGGCTACACCTTC.

This chain links TRBV30 with TRBJ1-1; possible D gene TRBD1, 6 bases. The CDR3 covers 12 residues. Germline lookup yields CDR1 GTSNPN and CDR2 SVGIG (reference sequence). V was clipped by 8 bases and J by 4 bases, with 14 bases between them. The CDR3 nucleotides are TGTGCCAGACACAGGGACGGCACTGAAGCTTTCTTT. Protein product: CARHRDGTEAFF.

This clone was counted a few times. CDR3: CASSWTGSYEQYF. For the CDR3, the DNA is TGTGCCAGCAGCTGGACAGGGTCCTACGAGCAGTACTTC. The J gene is TRBJ2-7, the V gene TRBV5-4, with 8 bases aligning to TRBD1. Germline V CDR1 and CDR2: SGHNT, YYREEE (reference sequence). The CDR3 spans 13 residues. The V and J ends lost 3 bases and 1 base, in that order; junction bases with no gene match: 0.

The chain links TRBV19 to TRBJ2-2, with D hard to call. Germline V gene lookup returns CDR1 LNHDA and CDR2 SQIVND (reference sequence). V shed 3 bases and J shed 1 base, with 3 bases lying between them. The CDR3 contains 13 residues. The CDR3 protein is CASSILNTGELFF. The DNA for the CDR3 is TGTGCCAGTAGTATTTTGAACACCGGGGAGCTGTTTTTT.

The chain recombines TRBV11-2 with TRBJ1-5; D is uncertain. Per germline, CDR1 SGHAT and CDR2 FQNNGV. This CDR3 has 13 residues. With 2 bases removed from V and 3 bases from J, the gap between germline ends came to 5 bases. CDR3 nucleotide sequence: TGTGCCAGCAGCTTAAGTATCAATCAGCCCCAGCATTTT. Its translation is CASSLSINQPQHF. Complete variable domain (other parts from reference TRBV11-2 and TRBJ1-5): EAGVAQSPRYKIIEKRQSVAFWCNPISGHATLYWYQQILGQGPKLLIQFQNNGVVDDSQLPKDRFSAERLKGVDSTLKIQPAKLEDSAVYLCASSLSINQPQHFGDGTRLSIL.

This rearrangement joins TRBV18 to TRBJ1-2; D uncertain. The CDR3 spans 12 residues. Germline loops: CDR1 KGHSH, CDR2 LQKENI. V was pared by 2 bases and J by 8 bases, with 9 bases between. As DNA, the CDR3 is TGTGCCAGCTCACCAGGCTTGGGGGGCTACACCTTC. Its protein is CASSPGLGGYTF. The full variable domain, completed using reference TRBV18 and TRBJ1-2, is NAGVMQNPRHLVRRRGQEARLRCSPMKGHSHVYWYRQLPEEGLKFMVYLQKENIIDESGMPKERFSAEFPKEGPSILRIQQVVRGDSAAYFCASSPGLGGYTFGSGTRLTVV.

CDR3 protein: CASSLLWTTNEKLFF. CDR3 nucleotides: TGCGCCAGCAGCCTACTCTGGACAACTAATGAAAAACTGTTTTTT. The chain employs TRBV4-1 and TRBJ1-4, with no clear D. Trimming took off 4 bases at V and 0 bases at J, with 9 bases between the two ends. There are 15 residues in the CDR3. Germline CDR1 and CDR2: MGHRA and YSYEKL.

The V gene is TRBV5-5, the J gene TRBJ1-4, with D possibly TRBD1 on 6 matching bases. The CDR3 runs to 12 residues. The V and J ends lost 5 bases and 6 bases respectively, with 8 bases between them. Per the germline V gene, CDR1 is SGHKS and CDR2 is YYEKEE (reference sequence). CDR3 in amino acids: CASREGDEKLFF. CDR3 coding DNA: TGTGCCAGCAGGGAGGGGGATGAAAAACTGTTTTTT. Complete variable domain (other parts from reference TRBV5-5 and TRBJ1-4): DAGVTQSPTHLIKTRGQQVTLRCSPISGHKSVSWYQQVLGQGPQFIFQYYEKEERGRGNFPDRFSARQFPNYSSELNVNALLLGDSALYLCASREGDEKLFFGSGTQLSVL.

This chain uses TRBV6-5 with TRBJ1-3; D is ambiguous. Germline CDR1 and CDR2: MNHEY and SVGAGI. The CDR3 is 13 residues long. V dropped 2 bases and J dropped 2 bases, with 4 bases sitting between them. The CDR3 sequence: CASSYIPGNTIYF. Here the CDR3 DNA reads TGTGCCAGCAGTTACATACCTGGAAACACCATATATTTT.

The count of this clone is one. V usage is TRBV6-6 and J usage is TRBJ2-7; 7 nucleotides agree with TRBD1. Germline V gene data show CDR1 as MNHNY and CDR2 as SVGAGI (reference sequence). The V and J ends lost 6 bases and 3 bases, in that order; junction bases with no gene match: 8. This CDR3 spans 14 amino acids. CDR3 sequence (DNA): TGTGCCAGCAGACGGACAGGAATTAACTACGAGCAGTACTTC. It encodes CASRRTGINYEQYF.

The sample holds a few counts of this clone. The rearrangement uses TRBV2 and TRBJ1-4; TRBD1 agrees at 9 bases. The CDR3 runs 14 residues. In germline, CDR1 is SNHLY, CDR2 FYNNEI. V was pared by 6 bases and J by 8 bases, with 7 bases of the junction left unmatched. This CDR3 is CASRLQGASEKLFF. CDR3 bases: TGTGCCAGCAGACTACAGGGGGCGAGCGAAAAACTGTTTTTT.

The rearrangement joins TRBV10-3 to TRBJ2-7, with D possibly matching TRBD1 (5 bases). Germline V CDR1 and CDR2: ENHRY, SYGVKD. CDR3 length: 11 amino acids. With 7 bases removed from V and 5 bases from J, the gap between germline ends came to 9 bases. This CDR3 reads CAITAGNEQYF. CDR3 in DNA: TGTGCCATCACGGCAGGGAACGAGCAGTACTTC.

The chain couples TRBV6-6 to TRBJ2-7; D unresolved. This CDR3 has 13 residues. V was pared by 7 bases and J by 3 bases, with 13 bases between. Germline CDR1 reads MNHNY; CDR2 reads SVGAGI (reference sequence). CDR3 nucleotide sequence: TGTGCCAGCACCCCAAATGGGCTCTACGAGCAGTACTTC. Translating gives CASTPNGLYEQYF.

V usage is TRBV28 and J usage is TRBJ1-2; maybe TRBD1 (6 bases). This CDR3 is 13 amino acids long. V was clipped by 10 bases and J by 4 bases, with 16 bases between them. Germline loops: CDR1 MDHEN, CDR2 SYDVKM. The CDR3 coding sequence is TGTGCCACCCTGACAGGATTCAGCTATGGCTACACCTTC. Protein product: CATLTGFSYGYTF.

V is TRBV28 and J is TRBJ1-2; D remains unclear. V was trimmed by 3 bases and J by 4 bases, leaving 6 bases between them. The CDR3 extends over 12 amino acids. The V gene's germline CDR1 is MDHEN and CDR2 SYDVKM. The CDR3 loop reads CASSLNSYGYTF. In DNA, the CDR3 is TGTGCCAGCAGTTTGAACAGCTATGGCTACACCTTC.

CDR3 nucleotide sequence: TGTGCCAGCAGTTACCGCCGGACGGCTAAGAACACTGAAGCTTTCTTT. Its translation is CASSYRRTAKNTEAFF. This sequence joins TRBV6-5 and TRBJ1-1; D is unclear. Trimming stripped 2 bases from V and 1 base from J, with 14 bases between. CDR3 length equals 16 residues. Germline assignment: CDR1 MNHEY and CDR2 SVGAGI.

The gene calls are TRBV6-6 and TRBJ2-2; TRBD2 might be the D (5 bases). Germline V gene lookup returns CDR1 MNHNY and CDR2 SVGAGI (reference sequence). The germline V and J ends were trimmed by 4 bases and 1 base, with 7 bases remaining between them. The CDR3 loop spans 14 amino acids. The CDR3 DNA follows: TGTGCCAGCAGTTCCGAGGGGAACACCGGGGAGCTGTTTTTT. Protein sequence: CASSSEGNTGELFF.